These 31 T cell receptor beta chains came from one sample sequenced in a study of CD8 T cells in ankylosing spondylitis. Using its own MiXCR run on the 5' RACE reads, TCRdb lists one record per CDR3 protein. Of almost 250,000 distinct CDR3 sequences in the sample, roughly 32% are singletons; the top ten hold 4% to 5.5%. The specimen was blood, either unsorted or a sorted T cell fraction (not recorded which). Every receptor here comes from a male donor with ankylosing spondylitis or in good health (not recorded which).

The chain recombines TRBV7-8 with TRBJ2-7, with D perhaps being TRBD1 or TRBD2 (5 bases each). Germline lookup yields CDR1 SGHVS and CDR2 FQNEAQ. Deletions cut 2 bases from V and 3 bases from J, with 20 bases between. The CDR3 sequence is 17 residues long. The CDR3 sequence: CASSLSQGVRESYEQYF. For the CDR3, the DNA is TGTGCCAGCAGCTTAAGCCAGGGCGTCAGGGAGAGCTACGAGCAGTACTTC.

This clonotype was seen a handful of times. The chain combines TRBV20-1 with TRBJ2-1; tentative D call: TRBD2 (5 bases). The CDR3 spans 16 residues. Germline CDR1 reads DFQATT; CDR2 reads SNEGSKA (reference sequence). V was shortened by 2 bases and J by 2 bases, with 16 bases between the two germline ends. The CDR3 sequence: CSARNYAGGTYNEQFF. CDR3 coding DNA: TGCAGTGCTAGAAATTACGCGGGCGGAACCTACAATGAGCAGTTCTTC.

V usage is TRBV7-6 and J usage is TRBJ1-2; 8 bases match TRBD1. The trim removed 3 bases at V and 6 bases at J, leaving 6 bases unmatched. The CDR3 consists of 14 residues. The germline V gene has CDR1 SGHVS and CDR2 FNYEAQ. The CDR3 nucleotides are TGTGCCAGCAGCTTCACAGGGGGGGGTGATGGCTACACCTTC. This sequence encodes CASSFTGGGDGYTF.

The CDR3 spells CASSPPSVAETQYF. DNA for the CDR3: TGTGCCAGCTCACCACCGTCGGTGGCAGAGACCCAGTACTTC. The V and J genes are TRBV18 and TRBJ2-5; D not certain. There are 14 residues in the CDR3. Trimming removed 0 bases at V and 4 bases at J, with 9 bases between. CDR1 and CDR2 (germline): KGHSH, LQKENI.

This clonotype was recorded a few times. V gene TRBV20-1 combines with J gene TRBJ2-7; D is perhaps TRBD1 (6 bases). In germline, CDR1 is DFQATT, CDR2 SNEGSKA (reference sequence). V lost 5 bases and J 4 bases, leaving 9 bases between the germline ends. The CDR3 consists of 11 residues. In DNA, the CDR3 is TGCAGTGCTCCAGACAGGTACGAGCAGTACTTC. Its translation is CSAPDRYEQYF.

This clonotype was detected a few times. This chain uses TRBV27 with TRBJ2-7; the match to TRBD1 covers 8 bases. This CDR3 is built from 14 residues. Trimming removed 6 bases from V and 4 bases from J; junction bases left unmatched: 8. Germline assignment: CDR1 MNHEY and CDR2 SMNVEV (reference sequence). CDR3: CASRRQGAKYEQYF. In nucleotides, the CDR3 is TGTGCCAGCAGAAGGCAGGGGGCCAAATACGAGCAGTACTTC.

The chain couples TRBV20-1 to TRBJ2-2, with a weak D call TRBD2 (6 bases). The V end lost 0 bases, the J end lost 6 bases, and 11 bases lay between the germline ends. The CDR3 sequence is 14 residues long. The germline CDR1 and CDR2 sequences are DFQATT and SNEGSKA (reference sequence). CDR3 sequence: CSARDSGGSGELFF. The CDR3 DNA follows: TGCAGTGCTAGAGACTCTGGAGGGTCCGGGGAGCTGTTTTTT.

The chain uses TRBV28 and TRBJ1-3, with 10 nucleotides matching TRBD1. V gave up 5 bases and J gave up 4 bases; unmatched junction bases: 5. Germline assignment: CDR1 MDHEN and CDR2 SYDVKM. This CDR3 contains 15 residues. DNA for the CDR3: TGTGCCAGCAGTCCTTCGGGACAGGGGGGAAACACCATATATTTT. This translates into CASSPSGQGGNTIYF.

This clonotype was observed a handful of times. The V call is TRBV12-3 or TRBV12-4, the J call TRBJ2-3, with unresolved D. Trimming took off 4 bases at V and 5 bases at J, with 7 bases between the two ends. The CDR3 runs 12 residues. The CDR3 spells CASSSGEDTQYF. Here the CDR3 DNA reads TGTGCCAGCAGTTCCGGTGAAGATACGCAGTATTTT.

The table lists this clonotype with a few counts. The chain is built from TRBV20-1 and TRBJ2-7; D might be TRBD1 (5 bases). The V gene lost 3 bases and the J gene lost 2 bases, with 11 bases spanning the gap. The length of the CDR3 is 13 residues. Germline V gene sequence: CDR1 DFQATT, CDR2 SNEGSKA (reference sequence). The CDR3 spells CSASQGLTYEQYF. CDR3 DNA sequence: TGCAGTGCTAGTCAGGGTCTTACCTACGAGCAGTACTTC.

The rearrangement links TRBV20-1 to TRBJ1-1; no firm D call. V lost 5 bases to trimming and J lost 0 bases, with 22 bases between them. Germline V gives CDR1 DFQATT, CDR2 SNEGSKA (reference sequence). The CDR3 loop spans 17 amino acids. The CDR3 loop is CSARNPRMRLLNTEAFF. In DNA form, the CDR3 reads TGCAGTGCTCGAAACCCCCGTATGAGACTCCTGAACACTGAAGCTTTCTTT.

This chain uses TRBV2 with TRBJ2-3; 8 bases agree with TRBD2. CDR1 and CDR2 from the germline V gene are SNHLY and FYNNEI. CDR3 length equals 13 residues. The trim removed 7 bases at V and 6 bases at J, leaving 6 bases unmatched. CDR3 in DNA: TGTGCCAGCATTGCGGGGGGCCCCGATACGCAGTATTTT. It codes for CASIAGGPDTQYF.

In its sample, this clonotype was seen once. The chain has TRBV5-1 and TRBJ2-5; no definite D call. This CDR3 comprises 14 residues. Germline CDR1 SGHRS, CDR2 YFSETQ. Trimming shortened V by 0 bases and J by 5 bases, and 11 bases separated the two germline ends. In DNA form, the CDR3 reads TGCGCCAGCAGCTTGGCCGTAGGGTTGGAGACCCAGTACTTC. The encoded protein is CASSLAVGLETQYF. Full variable domain (rest looked up from reference TRBV5-1 and TRBJ2-5): KAGVTQTPRYLIKTRGQQVTLSCSPISGHRSVSWYQQTPGQGLQFLFEYFSETQRNKGNFPGRFSGRQFSNSRSEMNVSTLELGDSALYLCASSLAVGLETQYFGPGTRLLVL.

This clonotype showed up just a few times. This chain links TRBV6-5 with TRBJ2-1; D unclear. The germline V gene encodes CDR1 MNHEY and CDR2 SVGAGI. With 0 bases removed from V and 8 bases from J, the gap between germline ends came to 14 bases. The CDR3 contains 15 residues. In nucleotides, the CDR3 is TGTGCCAGCAGTTACTCGGGCCCCCTCCCCGATGAGCAGTTCTTC. Translating gives CASSYSGPLPDEQFF.

This chain uses TRBV27 with TRBJ2-1, with 14 nucleotides matching TRBD2. Germline CDR1 is MNHEY and CDR2 is SMNVEV (reference sequence). Trimming removed 7 bases from V and 0 bases from J; junction bases left unmatched: 8. There are 18 residues in the CDR3. CDR3 DNA: TGTGCCAGCACGCCGGGGACTAGCGGGGGAAGCTCCTACAATGAGCAGTTCTTC. This codes for CASTPGTSGGSSYNEQFF.

The chain uses TRBV20-1 and TRBJ2-7; TRBD2 matches 13 bases. The germline V gene has CDR1 DFQATT and CDR2 SNEGSKA (reference sequence). The ends lost 4 bases at V and 6 bases at J; junction bases unmatched: 15. The CDR3 totals 17 residues. The CDR3 is CSATSGTSGASDCEQYF. As DNA, the CDR3 is TGCAGTGCTACCTCCGGGACTAGCGGGGCGTCAGATTGCGAGCAGTACTTC.

CDR3 nucleotides: TGTGCCAGCAGCTTAAGTGTAGGGGATTTGGCCTTCTACAATGAGCAGTTCTTC. This codes for CASSLSVGDLAFYNEQFF. The chain carries TRBV7-6 and TRBJ2-1, with D possibly matching TRBD1 (5 bases). CDR3 length: 18 amino acids. Trimming took off 2 bases at V and 3 bases at J, with 20 bases between the two ends. The V gene's germline CDR1 is SGHVS and CDR2 FNYEAQ.

This clonotype was seen a handful of times. The J gene is TRBJ2-7, the V gene TRBV12-3 or TRBV12-4, with D perhaps TRBD1 (5 bases). Trimming took 4 bases from V and 2 from J, leaving 9 bases between them. The CDR3 is 13 amino acids. The CDR3 sequence: CASSYRQTYEQYF. The CDR3 DNA follows: TGTGCCAGCAGTTATAGACAGACCTACGAGCAGTACTTC.

The chain joins TRBV28 to TRBJ2-7; D call uncertain. The CDR3 is 13 residues long. The germline V gene has CDR1 MDHEN and CDR2 SYDVKM. V lost 6 bases and J 0 bases, leaving 9 bases between the germline ends. Here the CDR3 reads CASRQRSSYEQYF. CDR3 bases: TGTGCCAGCAGACAGAGGAGCTCCTACGAGCAGTACTTC.

This clonotype occurred a few times. V gene TRBV20-1 combines with J gene TRBJ1-5; D may be TRBD1 (5 bases). From germline, CDR1 is DFQATT and CDR2 SNEGSKA (reference sequence). V lost 6 bases and J lost 2, with 17 bases in between. The CDR3 has 15 residues. DNA for the CDR3: TGCAGTGCCACACCGGGAGGGGTCGGCAATCAGCCCCAGCATTTT. Translated, it gives CSATPGGVGNQPQHF.

This clonotype has only a few counts. The chain uses TRBV5-6 and TRBJ2-5, with D possibly TRBD1 on 6 matching bases. V shed 4 bases and J shed 5 bases, with 12 bases lying between them. CDR1 and CDR2 (germline): SGHDT, YYEEEE. CDR3 length: 13 amino acids. The CDR3 region is CASSADRTETQYF. The CDR3 DNA follows: TGTGCCAGCAGCGCCGACAGGACGGAGACCCAGTACTTC. Filled out from reference TRBV5-6 and TRBJ2-5, the complete variable domain reads DAGVTQSPTHLIKTRGQQVTLRCSPKSGHDTVSWYQQALGQGPQFIFQYYEEEERQRGNFPDRFSGHQFPNYSSELNVNALLLGDSALYLCASSADRTETQYFGPGTRLLVL.

V usage is TRBV20-1 and J usage is TRBJ2-4; no clear D. Germline loops: CDR1 DFQATT, CDR2 SNEGSKA (reference sequence). The V end was cut by 0 bases, the J end by 0 bases, with 12 bases between. The CDR3 is 16 amino acids. CDR3 DNA: TGCAGTGCTAGAGATAGAGGATCCCTAGCCAAAAACATTCAGTACTTC. As protein: CSARDRGSLAKNIQYF.

Only a few counts were recorded for this clonotype. J is TRBJ2-7 and V is TRBV29-1, with D possibly being TRBD2 (5 bases). CDR1 SQVTM and CDR2 ANQGSEA come from the germline V gene. Trimming stripped 1 base from V and 0 bases from J, with 13 bases between. This CDR3 is 15 amino acids long. As DNA, the CDR3 is TGCAGCGTTGAAGGGCCGGGAACGACCTCCTACGAGCAGTACTTC. Translation gives CSVEGPGTTSYEQYF.

This clonotype was picked up a small number of times. The gene calls are TRBV6-5 and TRBJ2-7; maybe TRBD2 (5 bases). This CDR3 is built from 13 residues. CDR1 and CDR2 (germline): MNHEY, SVGAGI. Trimming shortened V by 2 bases and J by 3 bases, and 8 bases separated the two germline ends. Here the CDR3 reads CASSYAGNYEQYF. The CDR3 DNA sequence: TGTGCCAGCAGTTACGCGGGTAACTACGAGCAGTACTTC.

This clonotype was detected a few times. The rearrangement links TRBV24-1 to TRBJ2-3, with D uncertain. Germline lookup yields CDR1 KGHDR and CDR2 SFDVKD. CDR3 length: 12 residues. Deletions cut 2 bases from V and 4 bases from J, with 3 bases between. CDR3 protein: CATSDYADTQYF. The CDR3 coding sequence is TGTGCCACCAGTGATTATGCAGATACGCAGTATTTT.

The chain uses TRBV6-5 and TRBJ2-1; 15 nucleotides agree with TRBD2. V trimming: 0 bases; J trimming: 10 bases; junction bases outside the gene matches: 1. CDR3 length: 15 amino acids. Germline V gives CDR1 MNHEY, CDR2 SVGAGI. CDR3 DNA sequence: TGTGCCAGCAGTTACTCAGGACTAGCGGGGGGGGAGCAGTTCTTC. Its translation: CASSYSGLAGGEQFF.

This clonotype was observed a few times. This chain joins TRBV27 and TRBJ1-1; D is unresolved. The CDR3 is 15 residues long. V dropped 2 bases and J dropped 0 bases, with 10 bases sitting between them. Germline CDR1 reads MNHEY; CDR2 reads SMNVEV (reference sequence). DNA for the CDR3: TGTGCCAGCAGTTTAGGGCAATCCGTGAACACTGAAGCTTTCTTT. This encodes CASSLGQSVNTEAFF.

This chain connects TRBV29-1 to TRBJ2-7, with D hard to call. Germline V gene lookup returns CDR1 SQVTM and CDR2 ANQGSEA. CDR3 length: 12 amino acids. V dropped 4 bases and J dropped 3 bases, with 10 bases sitting between them. CDR3 sequence reads: CSVGSPGYEQYF. The CDR3 nucleotides are TGCAGCGTTGGATCCCCAGGCTACGAGCAGTACTTC.

The chain carries TRBV4-2 and TRBJ2-1, with TRBD2 matching 13 bases. Germline V gene lookup returns CDR1 LGHNA and CDR2 YNFKEQ. The CDR3 extends over 17 amino acids. V trimming: 3 bases; J trimming: 6 bases; junction bases outside the gene matches: 8. For the CDR3, the DNA is TGTGCCAGCAGCCACGGACTAGCGGGGGCCCTGATCAATGAGCAGTTCTTC. Protein: CASSHGLAGALINEQFF.

About this clonotype itself: A much larger clonotype is one base distant, so this may be a read error. The chain joins TRBV12-3 or TRBV12-4 to TRBJ2-1, with TRBD2 identical over 8 bases. The CDR3 contains 15 residues. Here the CDR3 reads CPSSPSGGKSIEQFF. The CDR3 coding sequence is TGTCCCAGCAGTCCGAGCGGGGGTAAAAGCATTGAGCAGTTCTTC.

In this sample, this clonotype turned up a few times. The chain carries TRBV20-1 and TRBJ2-7, with D possibly matching TRBD2 (5 bases). There are 14 residues in the CDR3. Trimming removed 2 bases from V and 3 bases from J, with 14 bases in between. The V gene's germline CDR1 is DFQATT and CDR2 SNEGSKA (reference sequence). CDR3 amino acids: CSARQPGGFYEQYF. CDR3 coding DNA: TGCAGTGCTAGACAGCCCGGAGGTTTCTACGAGCAGTACTTC.